In its sample, the clone carrying this TCR beta chain was seen once. Its antigen is undetermined. CDR3 length equals 14 residues. V lost 0 bases and J 5 bases, leaving 8 bases between the germline ends. Germline CDR1 SGDLS, CDR2 YYNGEE. Treatment noted: some 19 received Ad26.COV2.S at low or high dose, single or two shots; 5 received placebo; per-sample allocation not given. Specimen acquisition occurred on day 63 following the initial vaccine or placebo injection. This record belongs to a study of Ad26.COV2.S vaccination and SARS-CoV-2 variants. Study details: Ad26.COV2.S shots went into the muscle once or twice, 56 days apart.

Clones were read by immunoSEQ multiplex PCR, and TCRdb kept only the in-frame ones, dropping some. This table has roughly 300,000 clones, 88% appearing once. Broader study findings: Vaccine recipients had higher spike-specific TCR breadth than placebo recipients. Using TCR breadth and depth analyses may have led to underestimated total T cell responses.

The chain joins TRBV9 to TRBJ2-2; possibly TRBD1 for D (5 bases). This specimen consisted of peripheral blood, obtained in a trial of Ad26.COV2.S vaccine versus placebo. This clonotype originated in a person between 18 and 65 years old who received the Ad26.COV2.S COVID-19 vaccine or a placebo. CDR3 sequence (DNA): TGTGCCAGCAGCGTAGAAGGGGCTACCGGGGAGCTGTTTTTT. Protein: CASSVEGATGELFF.